There are a few counts of the clone carrying this TCR beta chain. What it recognizes is unknown. Treatment given: oral pan-JAK inhibitor, 5-10 mg twice daily. Extraction and reverse transcription of RNA yielded cDNA as the sequencing template. Generated by immunoSEQ multiplex PCR, the TCRdb table keeps only in-frame clones and is missing some. The data contain hundreds of thousands of clones, over 60% of them singletons. This specimen comes from a study of CD8+ T cells in alopecia areata. Study-level results: The presence of one nonresponder keeps the tie between baseline CD8+ expansion and response uncertain.

Trimming left V 4 bases short and J 9 bases short, with 13 bases between. Per the germline V gene, CDR1 is SGDLS and CDR2 is YYNGEE. There are 12 residues in the CDR3. The sample here was CD4+ T cells sorted from blood, taken around week 44, from a patient treated with tofacitinib. The source is a human donor with alopecia areata. The chain recombines TRBV9 with TRBJ1-1; D gene unclear. The CDR3 sequence is CASSPGGWKAFF. The CDR3 DNA sequence: TGTGCCAGCAGCCCCGGAGGGTGGAAAGCTTTCTTT.